Given below is one T cell receptor (beta chain) in context. Its binding antigen is unknown. No base qualities exist here, and no much larger clone lies one base off it. V loses 5 bases, J loses 5 bases, and the germline ends lie 12 bases apart. Including cysteine and phenylalanine, the CDR3 has 13 amino acids. Solely the CDR3 DNA is kept, with 39 bases framed from the first base. The CDR1 and CDR2 encoded by the germline V gene (reference sequence) are LNHDA and SQIVND. Receptors were amplified or captured by the immunoSEQ multiplex PCR assay. The multiplex PCR relied on a mix of 60 forward primers for TCR Vbeta segments and 13 reverse primers for TCR Jbeta segments. Amplification of the CDR3 region of rearranged TCR beta genes was performed with a multiplex PCR assay on genomic DNA. The amplified TCR beta libraries were sequenced on the Illumina HiSeq System as 87-base-pair reads. In the source study's methods: A later analysis tallied tens of millions of unique TCR beta chains across the roughly 610 repertoires, and about 10 million of those chains were shared by two or more donors. To remove PCR and sequencing errors, raw reads were error-corrected and collapsed into unique sequences using a nearest-neighbor algorithm that merged closely related sequences. V, D and J gene segments were assigned by aligning CDR3 sequences to IMGT reference sequences. For a sequence to be retained, a match of at least six nucleotides was required to both a V gene segment and a J gene segment. Rearrangements were called productive when the CDR3 lacked stop codons and stayed in frame with V and J; all others were non-productive. Following IMGT convention, CDR3 was defined as the stretch from the second conserved V-encoded cysteine up to the conserved J-encoded phenylalanine. In an earlier analysis of around 540 of the donors, sequences lacking an unambiguous match to a single V gene segment were excluded. An earlier analysis of several hundred of the donors called V segments functional above 56.7% productive rearrangements and segregating when the between-donor standard deviation exceeded 5%. To diagnose cytomegalovirus status from the catalog of TCR beta chain sequences, a statistical classification framework was built. V and J gene assignment, in a later analysis, came from comparing TCR nucleotide sequences with IMGT/GENE-DB human TR gene sequences. A later analysis assigned CDR3 sequences and most-parsimonious VDJ recombination scenarios with the TCRdist pipeline. In a later analysis, each TCR beta chain was defined by its CDR3 amino acid sequence together with its V-gene family, and reads without a unique V-gene family were excluded. To address suspected cross-contamination and a sequencing artifact, a later analysis removed a few hundred highly shared, low-generation-probability nucleotide sequences. For each public chain, a later analysis derived a clonal expansion index from normalized ranks of inferred template counts within each repertoire. Generation probabilities in a later analysis came from a VDJ recombination model fitted to out-of-frame rearrangements, and those results were checked against IGoR. A later analysis scored TCR-TCR, TCR-HLA and TCR-CMV co-occurrence with hypergeometric tests, applying a repertoire-size bias correction to TCR pairs. A later analysis estimated false discovery rates by permuting HLA or CMV assignments 20 times. In a later analysis, co-occurring TCRs were grouped with DBSCAN, and TCRdist sequence similarity was added when clustering was performed within HLA-allele-positive subsets. Co-occurrence clustering excluded repertoires with fewer than 30,000 or more than 120,000 public chains, plus five with anomalous nucleotide sharing. Held by TCRdb, this immuneACCESS table contains in-frame sequences only and omits some clones. Under half of the omission traces to an unresolved V gene where checked; the cause of the rest is unknown. From that table come the V and J calls and clone size; the DNA was used to work out D and trimming. Within this sample are 95,000 to 110,000 clones, with roughly 75% of them counted one time only. Roughly 1.9% of the sample goes to the ten largest clones.

The data were obtained in a study of cytomegalovirus exposure and HLA in healthy donors listed by TCRdb under 2017. Describing the broader study: An earlier analysis of approximately 640 of the donors reported 276 Gb of sequence data and more than 90 million unique TCR beta sequences from 150 million to 200 million T cells. A handful of DR-DQ haplotypes were handled as single units for association and clustering because linkage in the cohort was strong. A later genetic analysis took genome-wide SNP genotypes for about three fifths of the 666 donors and used that subset as a discovery cohort. To decide whether each TCR beta V gene segment behaved as functional or pseudogenic, an earlier analysis of several hundred of the donors relied on high-throughput TCR beta sequencing. An early release that covered roughly 600 HLA-typed donors contained about 300 gigabases of sequencing data and 75 million to 100 million unique TCR sequences. Using immunosequencing, the study profiled T cell repertoires from approximately 700 subjects and related those repertoires to cytomegalovirus serostatus. Rather than using new phenotypic data, the later analysis identified candidate immune exposures from TCR beta sequences and from how often those sequences occurred across donors. Across around 400 genotyped donors of the cohort, an average of about 240,000 unique TCR beta nucleotide sequences per donor were sequenced, and approximately 19% of those sequences were non-productive. The study was designed to test whether signatures of past pathogen exposure could be identified by cataloging public T cell receptors. A separate validation cohort of approximately 120 different subjects was used in addition to the roughly 700-subject first cohort. HLA typing covered class I and class II loci at four-digit resolution. Every repertoire in the discovery cohort had been generated on one and the same sequencing platform. To predict cytomegalovirus infection status, the study brought together high-throughput TCR immunosequencing, statistical association of individual TCRs with disease status, and machine learning. A later analysis re-analyzed previously published TCR beta repertoires from roughly 690 donors and added high-resolution HLA genotyping to study TCR occurrence patterns. Donor age, sex, ethnicity and CMV serostatus were collected together with the repertoire data. Of the roughly 400 genotyped donors, around 81% fell in the genetic ancestry cluster associated with self-reported Caucasian donors. Typing coverage varied by locus: roughly 629-630 donors for A, B, C, DRB1 and DQB1; 522 for DQA1; around 570 for DPA1; roughly 450 for DPB1.

Paper-wide results and their limitations: Because counts were too low, seventeen rarely observed V segments, including chromosome 9 orphons, were excluded from the earlier analysis of some 540 of the donors. An earlier analysis of approximately 590 of the donors showed that most TCR beta V segments appeared in productive rearrangements either about 87% or about 30% of the time, which broadly matched IMGT annotations. A further reported finding was that TCR beta sequences accurately predicted the HLA-A and HLA-B alleles for most subjects in the first cohort. Because HLA typing was unavailable for some donors at each locus, only the typed subset was used in association tests. Across donors, most TCR sequences were observed very rarely, whereas some public TCRs were present in many individuals. A group of highly shared sequence variants was considered likely to be a technical artifact of the sequencing pipeline. In a later analysis, TCR association rates were found to vary across HLA loci, with the most associated TCRs seen for DRB1 alleles and the fewest for HLA-C alleles. Most CMV-associated TCR beta chains appeared to be HLA-restricted in a later analysis, and the HLA associations seemed to be driven largely by CMV exposure. Roughly uniform sequencing depth across donors was assumed in presence/absence analyses, although this assumption may not hold. It was suggested by the authors that the approach could potentially be generalized to other disease states and immunological phenotypes. In a later analysis, HLA-associated TCR beta chains were found to be more clonally expanded and to have lower generation probabilities than equally common non-associated chains. Correlated functional status among segregating V segments might be attributable to linkage disequilibrium, but an unknown experimental factor could not be ruled out. When HLA alleles, especially DR and DQ, strongly co-occurred, attributing TCR associations to individual alleles was difficult. The 87-base-pair reads could not distinguish some IMGT-functional V segments, including TRBV6-2 and TRBV6-3, so those segments were excluded. In vitro tests confirmed that three of the cytomegalovirus-associated TCR beta chains recognize cytomegalovirus antigens. Immune exposure information for the cohort was limited to CMV serostatus. Several of the top co-occurrence clusters appeared to be linked to parvovirus B19, influenza, CMV and Epstein-Barr virus, according to a later analysis. In a later genetic analysis, a missense DCLRE1C variant was associated with V-gene and J-gene trimming of TCR beta chains, and the association was replicated in an independent cohort. In a later genetic analysis, fewer N-insertions in productive TCRs were reported among donors in an Asian-associated ancestry cluster than the roughly 640-donor mean. The classifier was reported to diagnose cytomegalovirus status with high specificity and sensitivity in both the original and validation cohorts. This cohort had only TCR beta chains sequenced, and the lack of alpha or paired-chain data limited which features could be detected. In the study, 150 to 200 TCR beta chains were listed as associated with cytomegalovirus. Specific HLA alleles were associated with about 17,000 TCR beta sequences at a false discovery rate of 0.05 in a later analysis.

In total, approximately 700 healthy bone marrow donors made up the cohort. Cohort members were all nominally healthy when sampled, although unrecorded immune exposures were likely present. The donor was CMV seronegative and belonged to the group of 352 seronegative cohort members. Every donor gave a peripheral blood sample, and the peripheral blood mononuclear cells from that sample were used for TCR beta sequencing. The Qiagen DNeasy Blood Extraction Kit was used to extract genomic DNA from the blood cell samples. The V gene is TRBV19 and the J gene is TRBJ1-1, with the D gene not confidently named. The TCR comes from a woman aged 35 to 49 in good health and CMV-seronegative. The sample taken for sequencing was PBMCs. The CDR3 protein is CASSDTRGTEAFF. The nucleotides are TGTGCCAGTAGTGACACCCGAGGGACTGAAGCTTTCTTT.